This TCR beta chain was identified during a study of control samples from healthy donors and cancer patients. This CDR3 has 12 residues. In germline, CDR1 is SGHDT, CDR2 YYEEEE. V lost 5 bases to trimming and J lost 4 bases, with 7 bases between them. Clones were read by immunoSEQ multiplex PCR, and TCRdb kept only the in-frame ones, dropping some. The table has around 53,000 clones, approximately 86% seen once; the top ten hold 2.5% to 3%. J is TRBJ2-1 and V is TRBV5-6; TRBD1 might be the D (5 bases). Sequenced input: PBMCs. The clonotype was recovered from a woman aged 50 to 60 with lung cancer. CDR3 sequence reads: CASSRQYNEQFF. DNA for the CDR3: TGTGCCAGCAGTCGACAGTACAATGAGCAGTTCTTC.